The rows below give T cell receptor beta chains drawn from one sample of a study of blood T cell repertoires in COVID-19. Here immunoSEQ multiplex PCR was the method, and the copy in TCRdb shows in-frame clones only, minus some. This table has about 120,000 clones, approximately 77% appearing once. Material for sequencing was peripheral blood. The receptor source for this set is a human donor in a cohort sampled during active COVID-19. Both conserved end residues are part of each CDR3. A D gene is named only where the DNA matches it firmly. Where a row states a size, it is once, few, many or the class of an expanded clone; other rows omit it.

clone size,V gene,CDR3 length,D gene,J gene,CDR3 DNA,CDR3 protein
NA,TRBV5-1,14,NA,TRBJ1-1,TGCGCCAGCAGCCAGCCCGACATAGGCACTGAAGCTTTCTTT,CASSQPDIGTEAFF
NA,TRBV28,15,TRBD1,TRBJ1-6,TGTGCCAGTAGTCCGTCCAGACAGGGTAATTCACCCCTCCACTTT,CASSPSRQGNSPLHF
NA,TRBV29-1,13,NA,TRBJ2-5,TGCAGCGTTGAAGCTCAGGGCGAGGAGACCCAGTACTTC,CSVEAQGEETQYF
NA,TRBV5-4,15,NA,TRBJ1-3,TGTGCCAGCAGCCGCGACACGAGCCCTGGAAACACCATATATTTT,CASSRDTSPGNTIYF
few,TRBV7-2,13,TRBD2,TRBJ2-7,TGTGCCAGCAGCTTTAGCGGGGACTACGAGCAGTACTTC,CASSFSGDYEQYF
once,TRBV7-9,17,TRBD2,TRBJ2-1,TGTGCCAGCAGCAGAACCTGGGACGGGGGGGACTACAATGAGCAGTTCTTC,CASSRTWDGGDYNEQFF
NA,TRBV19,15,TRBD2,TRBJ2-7,TGTGCCAGTAGTGTCTCGACTAGCGGGAGTCACGAGCAGTACTTC,CASSVSTSGSHEQYF
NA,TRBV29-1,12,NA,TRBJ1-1,TGCAGCGCGACAGGAGTTAACACTGAAGCTTTCTTT,CSATGVNTEAFF
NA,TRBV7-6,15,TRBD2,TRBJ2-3,TGTGCCAGCAGCTTAGGCGGGGGGGGTGCAGATACGCAGTATTTT,CASSLGGGGADTQYF
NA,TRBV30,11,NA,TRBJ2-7,TGTGCCTGGATGGAGTCCTACGAGCAGTACTTC,CAWMESYEQYF
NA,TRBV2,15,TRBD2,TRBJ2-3,TGTGCCAGCAATTCACTAGCGGGGGGGCAAGATACGCAGTATTTT,CASNSLAGGQDTQYF
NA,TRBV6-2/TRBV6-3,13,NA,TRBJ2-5,TGTGCCAGCAGTTCCCCTCCCTTAGAGACCCAGTACTTC,CASSSPPLETQYF
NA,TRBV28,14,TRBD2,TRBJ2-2,TGTGCCAGCAGGGGGGGGAGGAACACCGGGGAGCTGTTTTTT,CASRGGRNTGELFF
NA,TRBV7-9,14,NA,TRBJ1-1,TGTGCCAGCAGCTTAAATGCAGGGAACACTGAAGCTTTCTTT,CASSLNAGNTEAFF
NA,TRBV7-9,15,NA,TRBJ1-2,TGTGCCAGCAGCTTAACAACCCGTCAGGGAGGAGGCTACACCTTC,CASSLTTRQGGGYTF
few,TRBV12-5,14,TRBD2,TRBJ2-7,TGTGCTAGTGGTTTGCAGCGGGATTTCTACGAGCAGTACTTC,CASGLQRDFYEQYF
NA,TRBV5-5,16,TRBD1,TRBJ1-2,TGTGCCAGCAGCTCTACCCGCAGGGGGCGAGTTGAAGGCTACACCTTC,CASSSTRRGRVEGYTF
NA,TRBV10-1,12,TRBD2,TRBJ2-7,TGCGCCAGCAGTCCCGGACTAGCCCAGCAGTACTTC,CASSPGLAQQYF
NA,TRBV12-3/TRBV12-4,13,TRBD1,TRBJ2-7,TGTGCCAGCAGTTTCGGACAGGGGCTCGAGCAGTACTTC,CASSFGQGLEQYF
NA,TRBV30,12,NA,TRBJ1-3,TGTGCCTGGAGTGATGAACTCGGCACCATATATTTT,CAWSDELGTIYF
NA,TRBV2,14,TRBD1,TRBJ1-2,TGTGCCAGCCAAGACGCGGGACAGGGCTATGGCTACACCTTC,CASQDAGQGYGYTF
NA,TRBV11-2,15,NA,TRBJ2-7,TGTGCCAGCAGCCCCGGCCCCGACGGGATCTACGAGCAGTACTTC,CASSPGPDGIYEQYF
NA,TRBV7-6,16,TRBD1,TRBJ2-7,TGTGCCAGCAGCTACTCGGACAGGGGTCGCCTTTACGAGCAGTACTTC,CASSYSDRGRLYEQYF
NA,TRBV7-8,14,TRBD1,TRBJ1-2,TGTGCCAGCAGCTTAAGGCAGGGGGACTATGGCTACACCTTC,CASSLRQGDYGYTF
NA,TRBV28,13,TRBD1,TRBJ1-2,TGTGCCAGCAGTTTCAGACAGGGGGATGGCTACACCTTC,CASSFRQGDGYTF
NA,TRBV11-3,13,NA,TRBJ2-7,TGTGCCAGCAGCGCGGGATTGGGTTACGAGCAGTACTTC,CASSAGLGYEQYF
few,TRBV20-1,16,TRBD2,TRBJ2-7,TGCAGTGCTAGTGGTCTAGCGGGAGTGTTGTCCTACGAGCAGTACTTC,CSASGLAGVLSYEQYF
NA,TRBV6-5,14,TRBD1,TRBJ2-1,TGTGCCAGCAGTTATTCGACAGGGTTCAGGGAGCAGTTCTTC,CASSYSTGFREQFF
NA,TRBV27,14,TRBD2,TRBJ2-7,TGTGCCAGCAGTTCTGCAAGCGGGACGGGGGAGCAGTACTTC,CASSSASGTGEQYF
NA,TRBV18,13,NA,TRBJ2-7,TGTGCCAGCTCACTGAGAGGAGAGAGGGAGCAGTACTTC,CASSLRGEREQYF
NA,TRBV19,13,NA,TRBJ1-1,TGTGCCAGTAGTATCGTCCGGGACACTGAAGCTTTCTTT,CASSIVRDTEAFF
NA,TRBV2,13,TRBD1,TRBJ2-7,TGTGCCAGCAGAAAAGCAGGGGGCCACGAGCAGTACTTC,CASRKAGGHEQYF
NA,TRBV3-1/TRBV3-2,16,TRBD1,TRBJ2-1,TGTGCCAGCAGCCTCCGGGGCAGGGGGACCTACAATGAGCAGTTCTTC,CASSLRGRGTYNEQFF
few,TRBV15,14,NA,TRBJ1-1,TGTGCCACCAGCAGAGATACAGGGAAAACTGAAGCTTTCTTT,CATSRDTGKTEAFF
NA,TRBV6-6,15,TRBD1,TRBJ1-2,TGTGCCAGCAGTTACGCTGAAGGACAGGGGGGTGGCTACACCTTC,CASSYAEGQGGGYTF
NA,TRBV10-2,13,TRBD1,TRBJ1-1,TGCGCCAGCACTGGGGACAGCTACACTGAAGCTTTCTTT,CASTGDSYTEAFF
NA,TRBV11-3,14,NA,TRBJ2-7,TGTGCCAGCAGCTTAGATCCCGACAGATACGAGCAGTACTTC,CASSLDPDRYEQYF
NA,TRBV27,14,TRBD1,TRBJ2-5,TGTGCCAGCAGTCGAGGACAGGGTGCGAAGACCCAGTACTTC,CASSRGQGAKTQYF
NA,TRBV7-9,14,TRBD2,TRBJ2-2,TGTGCCAGCAGCTTAATAGCGGGAACCGGGGAGCTGTTTTTT,CASSLIAGTGELFF
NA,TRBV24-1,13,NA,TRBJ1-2,TGTGCCACCTCCTCGGGAGGGGTCTATGGCTACACCTTC,CATSSGGVYGYTF
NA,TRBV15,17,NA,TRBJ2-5,TGTGCCACCAGCAGAGATTTGGCAAATAGCCCGAAAGAGACCCAGTACTTC,CATSRDLANSPKETQYF
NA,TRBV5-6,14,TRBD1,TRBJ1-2,TGTGCCAGCAGCTCGACAGGGGGCAACTATGGCTACACCTTC,CASSSTGGNYGYTF
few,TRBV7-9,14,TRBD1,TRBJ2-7,TGTGCCAGCAGCCTCGGGACAGGGGGCAACGAGCAGTACTTC,CASSLGTGGNEQYF
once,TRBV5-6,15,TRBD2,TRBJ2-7,TGTGCCAGCAGCTTCGAGACTAGCGGAAGCTACGAGCAGTACTTC,CASSFETSGSYEQYF
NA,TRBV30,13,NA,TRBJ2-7,TGTGCCTGGGACGAGGGGACTCTCTACGAGCAGTACTTC,CAWDEGTLYEQYF
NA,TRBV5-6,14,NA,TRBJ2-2,TGTGCCAGCAGCTTGACTCTTAACACCGGGGAGCTGTTTTTT,CASSLTLNTGELFF